This T cell receptor (beta chain) derives from a study of T cells in Graves' hyperthyroidism and ophthalmopathy. Authors of the study amplified TCR beta CDR3 regions from RNA transcripts. HTBI primers drove first-round RT-PCR of the TCR CDR3. TCRdb reprocessed the multiplex PCR reads via MiXCR and lists one record per CDR3 protein. The profile shows around 350,000 distinct CDR3 sequences, around 25% of them singletons. Ten or more counts support this clonotype. The V segment lost 0 bases and the J segment 4 bases; nucleotides outside the gene matches: 8. The CDR3 is 17 residues long. The V gene's germline CDR1 is MNHEY and CDR2 SVGAGI.

The chain carries TRBV6-5 and TRBJ1-2; 10 bases match TRBD1. Specimen: blood. The TCR comes from a man aged 45-65 years with Graves' hyperthyroidism. The CDR3 nucleotides read TGTGCCAGCAGTTACTCGATGTGGACAGGGGGGGCCTATGGCTACACCTTC. Protein product: CASSYSMWTGGAYGYTF.